This entry is about one T cell receptor (beta chain). Its target is unknown. Naive CD8 libraries used roughly 17,000 to 1,000,000 sorted cells and 10%, 30% or 50% RNA. CD8+CD4-CCR7+CD45RA+ sorting gave the naive CD8 T cells. TCRdb re-analysed the PCR reads in MiXCR, keeping a single row per CDR3 protein. The sample includes about 640,000 distinct CDR3 sequences, nearly 20% seen only once; the top ten take roughly 0.85%. With 11 bases clipped from V and 2 bases from J, the junction kept 20 bases outside the gene matches. The V gene's germline CDR1 is MDHEN and CDR2 SYDVKM. This CDR3 contains 18 residues. The data belong to a study of molecular identifiers for immune sequencing clone quantification. About the research overall: Four of five RNA aliquots from roughly 21,000 or 96,000 naive CD8 T cells were sequenced. General study results and limits: Detecting spiked Jurkat TCR RNA from one cell among about a million naive cells was reportedly possible.

The clonotype originates from a human donor in good health. Some libraries in this study had Jurkat cell RNA spiked in. Sequencing input: naive CD8+ T cells from blood, with Jurkat cell RNA spiked in. Subset here: FACS-sorted CD8+CD4-CCR7+CD45RA+ naive T cells. The genes are TRBV28 and TRBJ2-3, with 9 bases aligning to TRBD2. The CDR3 bases are TGTGCCTGCACCGGGGCTAGCGGGACTATGTCTGACACAGATACGCAGTATTTT. Amino acids: CACTGASGTMSDTDTQYF. The full variable domain, completed using reference TRBV28 and TRBJ2-3, is DVKVTQSSRYLVKRTGEKVFLECVQDMDHENMFWYRQDPGLGLRLIYFSYDVKMKEKGDIPEGYSVSREKKERFSLILESASTNQTSMYLCACTGASGTMSDTDTQYFGPGTRLTVL.